This T cell receptor (beta chain) was found in a study of T cells in Graves' hyperthyroidism and ophthalmopathy (dated by TCRdb to between 2019 and 2020). About the full investigation: Peripheral blood was sampled at the time of initial diagnosis, prior to any treatment. In about 6 Graves' hyperthyroidism patients, the study also compared T-cell repertoires from thyroid tissue with T-cell repertoires from blood. Once sampling was done, hyperthyroidism patients were given methimazole at a starting dose of 30 mg daily, whereas ophthalmopathy patients were given high-dose intravenous methylprednisolone. TCR Vbeta CDR3 sequencing of approximately 140 peripheral blood samples (over 40 ophthalmopathy, 75 hyperthyroidism and some 17 progressor patients) is reported in the paper. TCR V-J signatures able to tell the groups apart were searched for in a discovery cohort of 90 to 100 patients, of whom around 43 had Graves' ophthalmopathy and some 60 had stable Graves' hyperthyroidism. Prospective prediction of ophthalmopathy was tested in an independent validation cohort of fewer than 20 hyperthyroidism patients and some 17 patients who later progressed to ophthalmopathy. The 95 to 100 discovery patients were randomly divided into training and test sets at a 7:3 ratio.

This clonotype appeared many times. Its antigen is unknown. Nothing much larger sits one base from this clone, and base qualities are not available. Stable Graves' hyperthyroidism was defined as no progression to ophthalmopathy during 18 months of follow-up. Hyperthyroidism patients were aged 18 to 65 years and newly diagnosed, with disease duration of less than 2 months. Any patient with an uncontrolled infection, another autoimmune disease, pregnancy or lactation was excluded. Diagnoses were based on clinical symptoms, serum thyroxine and TRAb, thyroid ultrasound and orbital computed tomography. PBMCs were isolated from 7.5 to 10 ml of fresh peripheral blood by Ficoll-Paque density gradient centrifugation. Trizol reagent was used to extract total RNA, and RNA quality was then checked on an Agilent 2100 Bioanalyzer. The TCR beta CDR3 regions were amplified from the RNA transcripts. The TCR CDR3 was subjected to a first round of RT-PCR using the HTBI primer set and the Qiagen OneStep RT-PCR kit. A second multiplex PCR round built the libraries, followed by size selection and purification. The libraries were sequenced on an Illumina HiSeq2000 using paired-end 100 bp reads. On the study's bioinformatics: Raw data were processed with SOAPnuke, discarding reads with adapters, uncalled bases, mean Phred below 15, or no exact constant-primer or identifier match. High-quality paired reads were merged using COPE v1.2.5, and each unique nucleotide sequence was defined as a clonotype. MiTCR v1.1 was used to align clonotypes to the IMGT TRBV, TRBD and TRBJ reference segments. Analysis was restricted to V-J combinations with a frequency above 0.0001, which covered 99.2% of repertoires. The TCS score was defined as F50 (clonal expansion) divided by E x V (chaos), with BLOSUM62-based TCRdist calculated between CDR3 peptides within each V-J. Welch's t-statistics and random forest reduced just over 500 V-J features to 13, which were used in a naive Bayes classifier (R e1071). TCRdb took the public reads, trimmed them with fastp at Q25, ran MiXCR for clone calling and kept in-frame beta chains. Rows merge per CDR3 protein into single entries with the most common DNA and genes. It is TCRdb's table, rather than the study itself, that gives the V and J calls and clone size. The sample table records approximately 360,000 distinct CDR3 sequences; 20% to 30% of these occur just once. The ten largest make up around 67% of the sample.

Overall results and qualifications from the work: Most expanded thyroid clonotypes (frequency above 0.001) were also detected in blood, a finding suggesting that blood repertoires may reflect thyroid immune responses. In validation, the model predicted progression to ophthalmopathy with roughly 66% sensitivity and around 72% specificity, a median of roughly seven months before onset. A model built on a 13 V-J signature distinguished ophthalmopathy from stable hyperthyroidism, reaching 85% to 90% sensitivity and about 81% specificity in cross-validation and 80%/75% in testing. No statistical method was used to set the sample size in advance, and investigators knew the group allocation.

The CDR1 and CDR2 encoded by the germline V gene are SGHVS and FQNEAQ. Taken from cysteine to phenylalanine, the CDR3 has 14 residues. Of all the DNA, just the CDR3 is kept, 42 bases in frame from base 1. V was cut back by 4 bases and J by 4 bases, leaving a gap of 12 bases between them. Sequenced input: blood. The sequence links TRBV7-8 to TRBJ2-3; TRBD2 might be the D gene, on 5 matching bases. This receptor was identified in a middle-aged man with Graves' hyperthyroidism. The encoded CDR3 is CASSYGMWADTQYF. Here is the DNA: TGTGCCAGCAGCTACGGGATGTGGGCAGATACGCAGTATTTT.